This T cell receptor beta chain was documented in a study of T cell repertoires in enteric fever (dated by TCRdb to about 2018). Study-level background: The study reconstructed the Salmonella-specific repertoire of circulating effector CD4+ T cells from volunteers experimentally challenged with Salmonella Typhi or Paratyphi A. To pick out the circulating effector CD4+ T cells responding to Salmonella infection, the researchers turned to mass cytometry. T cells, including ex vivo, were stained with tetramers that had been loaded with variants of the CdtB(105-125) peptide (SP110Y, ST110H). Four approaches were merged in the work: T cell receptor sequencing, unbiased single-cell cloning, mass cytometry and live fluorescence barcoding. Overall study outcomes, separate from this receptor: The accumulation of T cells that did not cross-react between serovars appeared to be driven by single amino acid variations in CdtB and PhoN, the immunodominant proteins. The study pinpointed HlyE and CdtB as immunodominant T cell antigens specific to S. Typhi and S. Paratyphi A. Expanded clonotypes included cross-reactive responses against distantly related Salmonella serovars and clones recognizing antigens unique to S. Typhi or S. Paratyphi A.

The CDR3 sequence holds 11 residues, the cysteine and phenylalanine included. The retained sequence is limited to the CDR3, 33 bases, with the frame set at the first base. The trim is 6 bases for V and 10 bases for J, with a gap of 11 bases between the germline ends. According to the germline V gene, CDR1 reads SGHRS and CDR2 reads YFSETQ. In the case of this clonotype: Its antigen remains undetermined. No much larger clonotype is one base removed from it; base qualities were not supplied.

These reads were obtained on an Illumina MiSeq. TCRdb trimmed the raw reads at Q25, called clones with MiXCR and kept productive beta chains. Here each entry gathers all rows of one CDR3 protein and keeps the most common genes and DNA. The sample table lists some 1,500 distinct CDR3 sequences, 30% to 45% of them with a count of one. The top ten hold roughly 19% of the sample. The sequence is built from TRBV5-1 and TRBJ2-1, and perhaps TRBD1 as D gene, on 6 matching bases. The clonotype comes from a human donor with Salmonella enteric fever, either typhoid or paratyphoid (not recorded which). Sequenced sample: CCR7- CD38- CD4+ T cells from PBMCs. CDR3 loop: CASKGEGEQFF. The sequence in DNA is TGCGCCAGCAAGGGGGAAGGGGAGCAGTTCTTC.